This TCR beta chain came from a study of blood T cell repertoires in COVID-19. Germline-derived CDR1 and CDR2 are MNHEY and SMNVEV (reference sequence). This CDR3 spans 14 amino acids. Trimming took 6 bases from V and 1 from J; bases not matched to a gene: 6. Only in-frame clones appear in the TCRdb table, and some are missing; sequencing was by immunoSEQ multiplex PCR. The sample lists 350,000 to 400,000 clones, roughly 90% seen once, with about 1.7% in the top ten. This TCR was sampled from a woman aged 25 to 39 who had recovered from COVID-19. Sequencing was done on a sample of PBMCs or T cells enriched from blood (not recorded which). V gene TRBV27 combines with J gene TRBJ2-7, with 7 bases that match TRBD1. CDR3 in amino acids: CASSKTGDSYEQYF. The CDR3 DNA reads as TGTGCCAGCAGCAAAACAGGGGATTCCTACGAGCAGTACTTC.